This T cell receptor (beta chain) was captured in a study of molecular identifiers for immune sequencing clone quantification. Study information: Four of five splits of RNA from about 20,000 or 100,000 naive CD8 cells were sequenced in replicates.

General observations from the study: Clones exceeding 20 RNA copies carried over 99% of effector molecules but under 1% of naive-cell molecules. In cases of identical TCR molecules sharing a barcode, highly expanded clone sizes could be underestimated.

Notes on this clonotype: No antigen is known for it. A much larger clone sits a single nucleotide away, making a read error possible.

The CD8+CD4-CCR7+CD45RA+ phenotype defined the sorted naive CD8 T cells. TCRdb used MiXCR to reprocess the PCR reads, holding one entry per CDR3 protein. The sample has 60,000 to 70,000 distinct CDR3 sequences, 15% to 20% seen once. Material: naive CD8+ T cells from blood, with Jurkat cell RNA spiked in. Regarding subset: FACS-sorted CD8+CD4-CCR7+CD45RA+ naive T cells. This sequence originates from a human donor in good health. Some libraries in this study had Jurkat cell RNA spiked in.

CDR3: CASARPSGRVLQETQYF. The CDR3 DNA is TGTGCCAGTGCACGCCCCAGCGGGCGGGTATTACAAGAGACCCAGTACTTC. The chain employs TRBV7-6 and TRBJ2-5; tentative D call: TRBD2 (6 bases). The V gene lost 9 bases and the J gene lost 2 bases, with 25 bases spanning the gap. The germline V gene has CDR1 SGHVS and CDR2 FNYEAQ. The CDR3 extends over 17 amino acids.